Listed here are 16 T cell receptor beta chains from one sample, sequenced in a study of PD-L1 blockade in urothelial cancer. The repertoire was sequenced with immunoSEQ multiplex PCR; TCRdb's copy has only in-frame clones and lacks some. The table shows tens of thousands of clones, with around four fifths occurring only once. The sample's time point: pretreatment peripheral blood. This material consisted of PBMCs, taken around atezolizumab (anti-PD-L1) treatment. The receptor source for this set is a man in his forties with urothelial cancer.

The chain has TRBV7-2 and TRBJ2-3, with 14 bases matching TRBD2. CDR3 size: 17 residues. Looked up from germline, CDR1 is SGHTA and CDR2 is FQGNSA. The V segment lost 1 base and the J segment 4 bases; nucleotides outside the gene matches: 4. The CDR3 bases are TGTGCCAGCAGCTTAGGGGGACTAGCGGGAGCGGCAGATACGCAGTATTTT. This codes for CASSLGGLAGAADTQYF. The variable domain in full, with the rest retrieved from reference TRBV7-2 and TRBJ2-3, is GAGVSQSPSNKVTEKGKDVELRCDPISGHTALYWYRQSLGQGLEFLIYFQGNSAPDKSGLPSDRFSAERTGGSVSTLTIQRTQQEDSAVYLCASSLGGLAGAADTQYFGPGTRLTVL.

J is TRBJ2-5 and V is TRBV11-2, with 14 bases that match TRBD2. J gave up 6 bases and V 6 bases, and 6 bases lay outside the gene matches. This CDR3 has 15 residues. Germline V gives CDR1 SGHAT, CDR2 FQNNGV. CDR3 in amino acids: CASSYGLAGGQTQYF. Written as DNA, the CDR3 is TGTGCCAGCAGTTACGGACTAGCGGGAGGTCAGACCCAGTACTTC.

This rearrangement joins TRBV27 to TRBJ1-5; D gene ambiguous. V lost 0 bases, J lost 5 bases, and 11 bases lay in between. The CDR3 covers 15 residues. Germline assignment: CDR1 MNHEY and CDR2 SMNVEV (reference sequence). The CDR3 loop is CASSLSIGGYQPQHF. The CDR3 DNA reads TGTGCCAGCAGTTTATCGATCGGCGGATATCAGCCCCAGCATTTT.

The CDR3 region has the DNA TGTGCCAGCAGGGGCCAGGGCGGCGGATACACTGAAGCTTTCTTT. This translates into CASRGQGGGYTEAFF. The V gene is TRBV28, the J gene TRBJ1-1; D is perhaps TRBD1 (5 bases). The CDR3 is 15 amino acids. Trimming took 6 bases from V and 3 from J, leaving 17 bases between them. CDR1 and CDR2 (germline): MDHEN, SYDVKM.

The CDR3 loop is CAWSGSFTYNEQFF. The CDR3 DNA follows: TGTGCCTGGAGCGGGAGTTTTACCTACAATGAGCAGTTCTTC. The V gene is TRBV30, the J gene TRBJ2-1; maybe TRBD2 (6 bases). Germline V gene sequence: CDR1 GTSNPN, CDR2 SVGIG (reference sequence). CDR3 length: 14 residues. The V gene lost 3 bases and the J gene lost 2 bases, with 11 bases spanning the gap.

This clone was detected once. The rearrangement uses TRBV5-4 and TRBJ2-7; D perhaps matches TRBD2 (6 bases). Per germline, CDR1 SGHNT and CDR2 YYREEE (reference sequence). CDR3 length: 13 amino acids. Deletions cut 5 bases from V and 6 bases from J, with 15 bases between. DNA for the CDR3: TGTGCCAGCAGACACTACGGCGGGGCCGAGCAGTACTTC. Translating gives CASRHYGGAEQYF. The variable domain in full, completed from reference TRBV5-4 and TRBJ2-7, reads ETGVTQSPTHLIKTRGQQVTLRCSSQSGHNTVSWYQQALGQGPQFIFQYYREEENGRGNFPPRFSGLQFPNYSSELNVNALELDDSALYLCASRHYGGAEQYFGPGTRLTVT.

This sequence joins TRBV21-1 and TRBJ1-5. TRBV21-1 is a pseudogene. The CDR3 extends over 19 amino acids. CDR3 residues: CASSPKEGGEFYSNQPQHF. The CDR3 DNA is TGTGCCAGCAGCCCGAAGGAGGGGGGGGAGTTTTATAGCAATCAGCCCCAGCATTTT.

This chain connects TRBV5-6 to TRBJ2-5; a weak D match, TRBD2 (6 bases). With 5 bases removed from V and 4 bases from J, the gap between germline ends came to 6 bases. Germline-derived CDR1 and CDR2 are SGHDT and YYEEEE. The CDR3 has 11 residues. The CDR3 region has the DNA TGTGCCAGCAGGGGGGGAGAGACCCAGTACTTC. It yields the protein CASRGGETQYF.

This clone was seen a handful of times. The chain couples TRBV29-1 to TRBJ2-7; D call uncertain. V lost 6 bases and J lost 1, with 7 bases in between. The CDR3 runs to 11 residues. In germline, CDR1 is SQVTM, CDR2 ANQGSEA. In DNA, the CDR3 is TGCAGCGTGTCGTTTTCCTACGAGCAGTACTTC. Its translation: CSVSFSYEQYF.

This clone is deemed medium-sized (0.01 to 0.1%). The genes are TRBV2 and TRBJ2-1; D is perhaps TRBD1 (6 bases). The CDR3 sequence is 13 residues long. Germline assignment: CDR1 SNHLY and CDR2 FYNNEI. Trimming cost V 8 bases and J 5 bases, with 13 bases left between them. The CDR3 coding sequence is TGTGCCAGCGGACACAGGGATAACAATGAGCAGTTCTTC. Amino acids: CASGHRDNNEQFF.

The chain employs TRBV7-2 and TRBJ2-3; 10 positions agree with TRBD1. This CDR3 spans 16 amino acids. The trim removed 5 bases at V and 4 bases at J, leaving 9 bases unmatched. Germline V CDR1 and CDR2: SGHTA, FQGNSA. CDR3 residues: CASSLGQGVWSDTQYF. The CDR3 coding sequence is TGTGCCAGCAGCCTCGGACAGGGGGTATGGTCAGATACGCAGTATTTT.

The rearrangement uses TRBV9 and TRBJ2-3; 11 bases line up with TRBD1. This CDR3 contains 18 residues. Trimming removed 3 bases from V and 2 bases from J; junction bases left unmatched: 11. In germline, CDR1 is SGDLS, CDR2 YYNGEE. The CDR3 DNA reads as TGTGCCAGCAGCGCCGGACAGGGGGCGACGCTCTACACAGATACGCAGTATTTT. Its protein is CASSAGQGATLYTDTQYF.

This chain joins TRBV29-1 and TRBJ2-1; 7 positions match TRBD2. The CDR3 covers 16 residues. Trimming at V came to 0 bases and at J to 6 bases, leaving 11 bases not matched to a gene. Per the germline V gene, CDR1 is SQVTM and CDR2 is ANQGSEA. CDR3: CSVEEGGSGVSNEQFF. The CDR3 DNA reads TGCAGCGTTGAAGAGGGAGGGAGCGGGGTGAGCAATGAGCAGTTCTTC.

This chain connects TRBV2 to TRBJ1-5, with no clear D. Germline CDR1 reads SNHLY; CDR2 reads FYNNEI. This CDR3 contains 15 residues. V was trimmed by 3 bases and J by 0 bases, leaving 9 bases between them. The CDR3 DNA is TGTGCCAGCAGTGAGGGAGGATATAGCAATCAGCCCCAGCATTTT. Translated: CASSEGGYSNQPQHF.

This chain joins TRBV6-5 and TRBJ2-5; TRBD2 matches at 9 bases. The CDR3 is made up of 15 amino acids. V lost 6 bases, J lost 1 base, and 6 bases stayed unmatched. Germline V CDR1 and CDR2: MNHEY, SVGAGI. CDR3 sequence (DNA): TGTGCCAGCAGGCCTAGCGGGATCTTCCAAGAGACCCAGTACTTC. Amino acids: CASRPSGIFQETQYF.

This clone was detected only once. The chain is built from TRBV5-8 and TRBJ1-5; 11 bases match TRBD1. The CDR3 length is 17 residues. The germline V gene has CDR1 SGHTS and CDR2 YDEGEE. V dropped 4 bases and J dropped 6; count of bases not matched to a gene: 12. CDR3 sequence: CASSPTFVGTGGQPQHF. In nucleotides, the CDR3 is TGTGCCAGCAGCCCCACTTTCGTCGGGACAGGGGGTCAGCCCCAGCATTTT. The whole variable domain, filled in from reference TRBV5-8 and TRBJ1-5, reads EAGVTQSPTHLIKTRGQQATLRCSPISGHTSVYWYQQALGLGLQFLLWYDEGEERNRGNFPPRFSGRQFPNYSSELNVNALELEDSALYLCASSPTFVGTGGQPQHFGDGTRLSIL.